The sequence of this TCR beta chain was determined in a study of neurological immune-mediated disorders. From germline, CDR1 is SGDLS and CDR2 YYNGEE. The CDR3 covers 16 residues. With V trimmed by 4 bases and J by 4 bases, 14 bases remained unmatched. This clonotype was picked up many times. MiXCR, run by TCRdb on the 5' RACE reads, gives a single entry per CDR3 protein. The sample has about 80,000 distinct CDR3 sequences, 5.8% seen once; the top ten hold over 7%. Time point given: longitudinal time-point 2. The chain couples TRBV9 to TRBJ2-7; 7 positions agree with TRBD1. The source material was PBMCs. The sequence came from a woman in her fifties or sixties with multiple sclerosis. CDR3 DNA: TGTGCCAGCAGCCCCACTCAGGGGGAAGTTTGGTACGAGCAGTACTTC. Protein product: CASSPTQGEVWYEQYF.